A single sample is the source of the 27 T cell receptor beta chains below, sequenced in a study of CD8 T cells in Susac syndrome. Roughly 0.45 to 1 ug RNA was reverse transcribed with random hexamers. From the immunoSEQ multiplex PCR reads, TCRdb called clonotypes with MiXCR, one entry per CDR3 protein. The table includes about 190,000 distinct CDR3 sequences, 95% detected once. Sequenced input: CD8+ T cells from PBMCs. These TCRs come from a human donor with Susac syndrome.

The chain uses TRBV7-8 and TRBJ2-5; 9 nucleotides match TRBD2. Looked up from germline, CDR1 is SGHVS and CDR2 is FQNEAQ. CDR3 length equals 16 residues. With 3 bases clipped from V and 5 bases from J, the junction kept 10 bases outside the gene matches. The CDR3 DNA is TGTGCCAGCAGCTTTTTAGCGGGAGAAGGCGGCGAGACCCAGTACTTC. Protein sequence: CASSFLAGEGGETQYF.

The V and J genes are TRBV6-1 and TRBJ2-7; TRBD1 matches at 9 bases. The CDR3 extends over 13 amino acids. Germline CDR1 is MNHNS and CDR2 is SASEGT. Trimming removed 5 bases from V and 6 bases from J; junction bases left unmatched: 5. The CDR3 sequence: CASSTGTGTEQYF. CDR3 nucleotide sequence: TGTGCCAGCAGTACTGGGACAGGGACCGAGCAGTACTTC.

A few counts support this clonotype. CDR3 in amino acids: CASSFHEYGEQYF. CDR3 in DNA: TGTGCCAGCAGCTTCCATGAGTACGGCGAGCAGTACTTC. The chain combines TRBV7-6 with TRBJ2-7; D unclear. CDR3 size: 13 residues. In germline, CDR1 is SGHVS, CDR2 FNYEAQ. Deletions cut 3 bases from V and 6 bases from J, with 12 bases between.

This chain connects TRBV11-2 to TRBJ2-7; D gene unclear. The CDR3 consists of 10 residues. Germline V CDR1 and CDR2: SGHAT, FQNNGV. The germline V and J ends were trimmed by 8 bases and 5 bases, with 7 bases remaining between them. Written as DNA, the CDR3 is TGTGCCAGCGCAATCGACGAGCAGTACTTC. This encodes CASAIDEQYF.

The V gene is TRBV10-3, the J gene TRBJ2-2, with 8 positions matching TRBD1. The J segment lost 3 bases and the V segment lost 11 bases, leaving 5 bases of the junction unmatched. The CDR3 runs to 13 residues. Germline V gene lookup returns CDR1 ENHRY and CDR2 SYGVKD. DNA for the CDR3: TGTGCCCAACAGGACAGGGACACCGGGGAGCTGTTTTTT. It is translated as CAQQDRDTGELFF.

The rearrangement joins TRBV20-1 to TRBJ1-2; D is unresolved. This CDR3 is 13 amino acids long. The germline V and J ends were trimmed by 2 bases and 4 bases, with 11 bases remaining between them. The germline V gene encodes CDR1 DFQATT and CDR2 SNEGSKA (reference sequence). Here the CDR3 DNA reads TGCAGTGCTAGACCCAGTGATCGCTATGGCTACACCTTC. Amino acids: CSARPSDRYGYTF.

CDR3 bases: TGTGCCAGCAGCATAGTACAGGGGGCGGCTCAGCCCCAGCATTTT. Its protein is CASSIVQGAAQPQHF. This chain uses TRBV27 with TRBJ1-5, with 9 bases that match TRBD1. Trimming took 6 bases from V and 6 from J; bases not matched to a gene: 9. The CDR3 sequence is 15 residues long. Germline V lookup: CDR1 MNHEY, CDR2 SMNVEV (reference sequence).

The chain combines TRBV6-2 or TRBV6-3 with TRBJ1-3, with unresolved D. V was cut by 2 bases and J by 3 bases, with 5 bases left in between. The CDR3 totals 13 residues. Germline CDR1 is MNHEY and CDR2 is SVGEGT. The CDR3 coding sequence is TGTGCCAGCAGTTACGGGTTTGGAAACACCATATATTTT. It specifies CASSYGFGNTIYF.

This clonotype was seen once. V gene TRBV14 combines with J gene TRBJ2-5, with 7 bases lining up with TRBD1. Per the germline V gene, CDR1 is SGHDN and CDR2 is FVKESK. This CDR3 has 16 amino acids. The trim removed 0 bases at V and 1 base at J, leaving 5 bases unmatched. The CDR3 protein is CASSQDVGQFQETQYF. CDR3 in DNA: TGTGCCAGCAGCCAAGATGTGGGACAGTTCCAAGAGACCCAGTACTTC.

J is TRBJ1-6 and V is TRBV29-1; the D is unclear. The CDR3 has 14 amino acids. Trimming removed 5 bases from V and 7 bases from J, with 15 bases in between. The germline V gene has CDR1 SQVTM and CDR2 ANQGSEA. CDR3 bases: TGCAGCGTTTCGTACCCGGGAGCCAATTCACCCCTCCACTTT. Translation gives CSVSYPGANSPLHF.

This chain joins TRBV20-1 and TRBJ2-6; D is unclear. The germline V gene has CDR1 DFQATT and CDR2 SNEGSKA (reference sequence). The CDR3 has 14 residues. V lost 2 bases, J lost 0 bases, and 5 bases lay in between. The DNA of the CDR3 is TGCAGTGCTAGACTGGCCTCTGGGGCCAACGTCCTGACTTTC. Translated, it gives CSARLASGANVLTF.

V gene TRBV15 combines with J gene TRBJ2-2, with D perhaps being TRBD1 or TRBD2 (5 bases each). The V gene's germline CDR1 is LNHNV and CDR2 YYDKDF (reference sequence). V gave up 0 bases and J gave up 6 bases, with 8 bases separating them. The CDR3 length is 14 residues. The CDR3 loop reads CATSRDRGAGELFF. Written as DNA, the CDR3 is TGTGCCACCAGCAGAGATCGGGGCGCCGGGGAGCTGTTTTTT.

This clonotype appeared a single time. V is TRBV9 and J is TRBJ2-1; 11 nucleotides agree with TRBD2. Germline assignment: CDR1 SGDLS and CDR2 YYNGEE. The length of the CDR3 is 16 residues. Trimming took 3 bases from V and 10 from J; bases not matched to a gene: 12. CDR3 nucleotide sequence: TGTGCCAGCAGCGCCCTACTAGCGGGGGTCCCGGGCGAGCAGTTCTTC. This sequence encodes CASSALLAGVPGEQFF. Full variable domain (rest looked up from reference TRBV9 and TRBJ2-1): DSGVTQTPKHLITATGQRVTLRCSPRSGDLSVYWYQQSLDQGLQFLIQYYNGEERAKGNILERFSAQQFPDLHSELNLSSLELGDSALYFCASSALLAGVPGEQFFGPGTRLTVL.

The rearrangement joins TRBV4-1 to TRBJ1-4, with 8 positions matching TRBD1. The CDR3 sequence is 16 residues long. In germline, CDR1 is MGHRA, CDR2 YSYEKL. The V segment lost 0 bases and the J segment 6 bases; nucleotides outside the gene matches: 6. The CDR3 here is CASSQEVVDRDEKLFF. The CDR3 DNA reads as TGCGCCAGCAGCCAAGAAGTCGTGGACAGGGATGAAAAACTGTTTTTT.

The J gene is TRBJ2-5, the V gene TRBV3-1; TRBD1 or TRBD2 may be the D gene (5 bases each). Germline assignment: CDR1 LGHDT and CDR2 YNNKEL (reference sequence). This CDR3 comprises 15 residues. V gave up 4 bases and J gave up 0 bases, with 12 bases separating them. CDR3 coding DNA: TGTGCCAGCAGCCCCCTCGGGACCTACCAAGAGACCCAGTACTTC. Translated, it gives CASSPLGTYQETQYF.

The chain uses TRBV4-2 and TRBJ1-1; D ambiguous. The germline V gene encodes CDR1 LGHNA and CDR2 YNFKEQ. This CDR3 is built from 11 residues. Trimming stripped 8 bases from V and 5 bases from J, with 9 bases between. Written as DNA, the CDR3 is TGTGCCAGCCGCCGAGGAACTGAAGCTTTCTTT. Its translation: CASRRGTEAFF.

The chain combines TRBV7-2 with TRBJ2-5; 9 bases agree with TRBD2. CDR1 and CDR2 from the germline V gene are SGHTA and FQGNSA. This CDR3 region has 16 residues. The J segment lost 4 bases and the V segment lost 5 bases, leaving 11 bases of the junction unmatched. The CDR3 nucleotides read TGTGCCAGCAGCCCCGCTTGGGGCGGGGGGGCAGAGACCCAGTACTTC. Translating it yields CASSPAWGGGAETQYF. Full variable domain (outside the CDR3, taken from reference TRBV7-2 and TRBJ2-5): GAGVSQSPSNKVTEKGKDVELRCDPISGHTALYWYRQSLGQGLEFLIYFQGNSAPDKSGLPSDRFSAERTGGSVSTLTIQRTQQEDSAVYLCASSPAWGGGAETQYFGPGTRLLVL.

The V gene is TRBV5-6, the J gene TRBJ1-5; tentatively, D is TRBD1 (6 bases). The V and J ends lost 2 bases and 4 bases respectively, with 10 bases between them. The CDR3 covers 14 residues. Germline V lookup: CDR1 SGHDT, CDR2 YYEEEE. CDR3 protein: CASSFSRGNQPQHF. In nucleotides, the CDR3 is TGTGCCAGCAGCTTTTCCAGGGGTAATCAGCCCCAGCATTTT.

The chain links TRBV7-9 to TRBJ2-1; TRBD1 matches 10 bases. V trimming: 5 bases; J trimming: 6 bases; junction bases outside the gene matches: 7. CDR3 length: 15 residues. The germline V gene has CDR1 SEHNR and CDR2 FQNEAQ (reference sequence). The CDR3 DNA is TGTGCCAGCAGCGTACCGGGACAGGGGATCAATGAGCAGTTCTTC. Amino acids: CASSVPGQGINEQFF.

This clonotype was counted a single time. At one end the junction does not follow the germline gene, possibly because of a read error. The CDR3 reads CASPPPSRDRDEAFF. The CDR3 coding sequence is TGTGCCAGCCCACCACCGAGCCGGGACAGGGACGAAGCTTTCTTT. The chain uses TRBV18 and TRBJ1-1; 9 bases fit TRBD1. In germline, CDR1 is KGHSH, CDR2 LQKENI. The CDR3 is made up of 15 amino acids. Filled out from reference TRBV18 and TRBJ1-1, the complete variable domain reads NAGVMQNPRHLVRRRGQEARLRCSPMKGHSHVYWYRQLPEEGLKFMVYLQKENIIDESGMPKERFSAEFPKEGPSILRIQQVVRGDSAAYFCASPPPSRDRDEAFFGQGTRLTVV.

This chain links TRBV6-5 with TRBJ1-4; D remains unclear. CDR3 length: 13 residues. Trimming pared 7 bases from V and 7 bases from J, leaving 13 bases between. CDR1 is MNHEY, CDR2 SVGAGI, per germline. The CDR3: CASKGSAFEKLFF. CDR3 coding DNA: TGTGCCAGCAAGGGTTCTGCCTTTGAAAAACTGTTTTTT.

The chain employs TRBV6-1 and TRBJ1-4, with 7 bases that match TRBD1. The CDR3 totals 14 residues. Germline loops: CDR1 MNHNS, CDR2 SASEGT. The trim removed 5 bases at V and 3 bases at J, leaving 3 bases unmatched. The CDR3: CASSPQGANEKLFF. The DNA of the CDR3 is TGTGCCAGCAGTCCCCAGGGGGCTAATGAAAAACTGTTTTTT.

V gene TRBV19 combines with J gene TRBJ2-1, with 7 positions matching TRBD1. Germline V gene data show CDR1 as LNHDA and CDR2 as SQIVND (reference sequence). V lost 7 bases to trimming and J lost 3 bases; unmatched junction nucleotides: 9. The CDR3 totals 15 residues. The CDR3 region has the DNA TGTGCCAGTACCAAGCTGGCAGGGGGCTACAATGAGCAGTTCTTC. Residues: CASTKLAGGYNEQFF.

The chain recombines TRBV24-1 with TRBJ2-2; D is uncertain. Germline V gene lookup returns CDR1 KGHDR and CDR2 SFDVKD. This CDR3 has 13 residues. Trimming removed 2 bases from V and 9 bases from J, with 9 bases in between. As DNA, the CDR3 is TGTGCCACCAGTGATTCCGCACGACGGGAGCTGTTTTTT. As protein: CATSDSARRELFF.

The chain recombines TRBV18 with TRBJ1-1; the D gene is possibly TRBD1 (6 bases). Trimming removed 1 base from V and 7 bases from J, with 16 bases in between. The CDR3 is 15 amino acids. CDR1 is KGHSH and CDR2 is LQKENI in the germline V gene. CDR3 nucleotide sequence: TGTGCCAGCTCACCACGGTCCGGGGGGCTTGGTGAAGCTTTCTTT. It yields the protein CASSPRSGGLGEAFF.

This clonotype showed up just once. The V gene is TRBV20-1, the J gene TRBJ1-4; D may be TRBD1 (5 bases). The V gene's germline CDR1 is DFQATT and CDR2 SNEGSKA (reference sequence). V was trimmed by 4 bases and J by 5 bases, leaving 29 bases between them. The length of the CDR3 is 19 residues. Here the CDR3 reads CSAIPLGGGGPIMNEKLFF. CDR3 DNA sequence: TGCAGTGCTATTCCCTTGGGAGGTGGGGGACCGATTATGAATGAAAAACTGTTTTTT.

This clonotype has just a few counts. One end of the junction fails to match germline, which may point to a read error. This chain uses TRBV5-1 with TRBJ2-1; D not certain. This CDR3 region has 12 residues. The germline V gene has CDR1 SGHRS and CDR2 YFSETQ. CDR3 DNA sequence: TGTGCCAGCAGCTTATTGGCGAATGAGCAGTTCTTC. As protein: CASSLLANEQFF.